These T cell receptor beta chains were read from a single sample in a study of blood T cell repertoires in COVID-19. Profiling relied on immunoSEQ multiplex PCR, and the TCRdb table lists in-frame clones only, not all of them. The sample has 250,000 to 300,000 clones; 85% to 90% are singletons. The sequenced material came from peripheral blood. The receptors were sampled from a woman aged 25 to 39 with COVID-19, enrolled during active disease. CDR3s include the opening cysteine and the closing phenylalanine or tryptophan. The D gene is left open where the match is weak. Clone sizes are given selectively: once, few, many, or a class where the clone is expanded.

V gene,clone size,J gene,D gene,CDR3 DNA,CDR3 protein
TRBV11-2,NA,TRBJ1-6,NA,TGTGCCAGCAGCCCGGGGGGCGCCTATAATTCACCCCTCCACTTT,CASSPGGAYNSPLHF
TRBV27,few,TRBJ2-7,NA,TGTGCCAGCAGTCGGACACCCTACGAGCAGTACTTC,CASSRTPYEQYF
TRBV19,NA,TRBJ2-1,TRBD2,TGTGCCAGTAGGTTCGGCGGGGGAGACGACAATGAGCAGTTCTTC,CASRFGGGDDNEQFF
TRBV4-1,NA,TRBJ2-7,NA,TGCGCCAGCAGCCTCCTGGCGCGGTACGAGCAGTACTTC,CASSLLARYEQYF
TRBV5-6,NA,TRBJ2-7,TRBD1,TGTGCCAGCAGCTACGGACAGGCTTCGGCCTACGAGCAGTACTTC,CASSYGQASAYEQYF
TRBV19,NA,TRBJ1-4,NA,TGTGCCAGTAGTATAGGCCGGGAAAAACTGTTTTTT,CASSIGREKLFF
TRBV6-6,NA,TRBJ2-6,NA,TGTGCCAGCACCCAGGACATTTTCCTTGCCCTGACTTTC,CASTQDIFLALTF
TRBV6-2/TRBV6-3,NA,TRBJ2-1,TRBD2,TGTGCCAGCAGTCCACGACTAGCGGGGGGGCCCAATGAGCAGTTCTTC,CASSPRLAGGPNEQFF
TRBV12-5,NA,TRBJ2-2,NA,TGTGCTAGTGGTTTCGCCGGGGAGCTGTTTTTT,CASGFAGELFF
TRBV28,NA,TRBJ1-1,NA,TGTGCCAGCAGTTCCCAACCCACCACAGGGAACACTGAAGCTTTCTTT,CASSSQPTTGNTEAFF
TRBV6-5,NA,TRBJ1-5,NA,TGTGCCAGCAAGGGAGGGGACAATCAGCCCCAGCATTTT,CASKGGDNQPQHF
TRBV4-2,NA,TRBJ2-3,TRBD2,TGTGCCAGCAGCCTAAAGCGGGGGACCACAGATACGCAGTATTTT,CASSLKRGTTDTQYF
TRBV19,NA,TRBJ2-5,TRBD1,TGTGCCAGTAGTCCCACCACGGACAGGGGTGAGACCCAGTACTTC,CASSPTTDRGETQYF
TRBV4-2,NA,TRBJ2-1,TRBD1,TGTGCCAGCAGCCAAGCACGACAGGGGGCGGGGCTCTTC,CASSQARQGAGLF
TRBV11-2,NA,TRBJ2-5,NA,TGTGCCAGCAGCCTAGGTCTGTGGGGCCTGGAGGAGACCCAGTACTTC,CASSLGLWGLEETQYF
TRBV14,NA,TRBJ2-7,NA,TGTGCCAGCAGCCAAGGGACAGTCTTCGACGAGCAGTACTTC,CASSQGTVFDEQYF
TRBV29-1,once,TRBJ2-3,TRBD1,TGCAGCGTACAGGGGGGTAGCACAGATACGCAGTATTTT,CSVQGGSTDTQYF
TRBV7-2,NA,TRBJ2-7,TRBD2,TGTGCCAGCAGCTTAGAGGTTTGGGATAGCGGGGGGGCGCTTGAGCAGTACTTC,CASSLEVWDSGGALEQYF
TRBV6-5,NA,TRBJ2-2,NA,TGTGCCACCCTCCCCCCAACTCACGCCGGGGAGCTGTTTTTT,CATLPPTHAGELFF
TRBV27,NA,TRBJ1-4,NA,TGTGCCAGCAGGGCCGGGGGGGGGCTTGGTGAAAAACTGTTTTTT,CASRAGGGLGEKLFF
TRBV4-2,NA,TRBJ2-2,TRBD1,TGTGCCAGCAGACCGACCGGGACAGGGGTCACCGGGGAGCTGTTTTTT,CASRPTGTGVTGELFF
TRBV28,NA,TRBJ1-5,NA,TGTGCCAGGGACAGTGGCAATCAGCCCCAGCATTTT,CARDSGNQPQHF
TRBV5-1,once,TRBJ1-2,NA,TGCGCCAGCAGCTTGTACAGGGATGATGGCTACACCTTC,CASSLYRDDGYTF
TRBV6-5,NA,TRBJ1-6,NA,TGTGCCAGCTCTCAGGTACAAGTCTCACCCCTCCACTTT,CASSQVQVSPLHF
TRBV7-8,NA,TRBJ2-2,NA,TGTGCCAGCAGCTTAATGTTCGTAAGGGAGAGCACCGGGGAGCTGTTTTTT,CASSLMFVRESTGELFF
TRBV2,NA,TRBJ2-7,TRBD2,TGTGCCAGCAGCTCAATCGGGGGGGGCAGCTACGAGCAGTACTTC,CASSSIGGGSYEQYF
TRBV6-1,NA,TRBJ2-7,TRBD1,TGTGCCAGCAGTGAATGGTTGGGACAGTCCTACGAGCAGTACTTC,CASSEWLGQSYEQYF
TRBV27,NA,TRBJ2-2,NA,TGTGCCAGCAGTTCAGAAGACACCGGGGAGCTGTTTTTT,CASSSEDTGELFF
TRBV24-1,NA,TRBJ2-1,TRBD2,TGTGCCACCAGTGTGGGGGGCCGCCCTAGCGGGGGGTCATACAATGAGCAGTTCTTC,CATSVGGRPSGGSYNEQFF
TRBV2,NA,TRBJ1-1,NA,TGTGCCACCCATAGCACAGGGTGGTGGGGTTTCTTT,CATHSTGWWGFF
TRBV30,NA,TRBJ2-7,NA,TGTGCCTGGAGTGTACCCGGTGTGGAGGGATGGCCCTCCTACGAGCAGTACTTC,CAWSVPGVEGWPSYEQYF
TRBV7-5,NA,TRBJ1-2,NA,TGTGTCAGAAGCTTAGCCCCCGTGCGGACTAACTATGGCTACACCTTC,CVRSLAPVRTNYGYTF
TRBV6-2/TRBV6-3,once,TRBJ2-2,NA,TGTGCCAGCAACCCGCCAGGGGTCGGGGTATCCACCGGGGAGCTGTTTTTT,CASNPPGVGVSTGELFF
TRBV2,NA,TRBJ1-1,TRBD1,TGTGCCAGCAGTTCAGATCCGGGACAGGGCACTGAAGCTTTCTTT,CASSSDPGQGTEAFF
TRBV25-1,NA,TRBJ2-2,NA,TGTGCCAGCAGTTCCGAATTAGGGAGAGGGAACACCGGGGAGCTGTTTTTT,CASSSELGRGNTGELFF
TRBV7-9,NA,TRBJ1-6,NA,TGTGCCAGCAGCTTAGCGTTGGACAGTTATAATTCACCCCTCCACTTT,CASSLALDSYNSPLHF
TRBV10-1,NA,TRBJ2-3,TRBD2,TGCGCCAGCAGTGTTGAGGGACTAGCGGGGGGCACAGATACGCAGTATTTT,CASSVEGLAGGTDTQYF
TRBV6-6,NA,TRBJ1-4,TRBD1,TGTGCCAGCAGCCGGGACAGGGGAGCAACTAATGAAAAACTGTTTTTT,CASSRDRGATNEKLFF
TRBV14,NA,TRBJ1-6,TRBD1,TGTGCCAGCAGCTACCGACAGGGGGTGGGATCACCCCTCCACTTT,CASSYRQGVGSPLHF